Shown below are 26 T cell receptor beta chains from a single sample sequenced in a study of shared T cell receptors in the human thymus. The repertoire was sequenced with immunoSEQ multiplex PCR; TCRdb's copy has only in-frame clones and lacks some. Among 55,000 to 80,000 clones listed, more than 90% were seen once. Sequencing was performed on thymocytes. These receptors all come from a human donor.

The chain joins TRBV27 to TRBJ2-3; the match to TRBD2 covers 9 bases. The CDR3 totals 17 residues. Germline trimming cut 2 bases from V and 2 bases from J; bases unmatched to any gene: 8. CDR1 and CDR2 from the germline V gene are MNHEY and SMNVEV (reference sequence). The CDR3 region has the DNA TGTGCCAGCAGTTTAAGAGCGGGGGGCGATCACACAGATACGCAGTATTTT. It encodes CASSLRAGGDHTDTQYF.

The chain is built from TRBV2 and TRBJ1-4; D gene ambiguous. This CDR3 has 13 amino acids. V was trimmed by 4 bases and J by 5 bases, leaving 8 bases between them. The V gene's germline CDR1 is SNHLY and CDR2 FYNNEI. CDR3 bases: TGTGCCAGCAGTGTGGCGGAAAATGAAAAACTGTTTTTT. Its protein product is CASSVAENEKLFF. Using reference TRBV2 and TRBJ1-4 for the parts outside the CDR3, the full variable domain is EPEVTQTPSHQVTQMGQEVILRCVPISNHLYFYWYRQILGQKVEFLVSFYNNEISEKSEIFDDQFSVERPDGSNFTLKIRSTKLEDSAMYFCASSVAENEKLFFGSGTQLSVL.

The CDR3 DNA sequence: TGCGCCAGCAGCCAAGGCTGGGGCGAGCCGCCAATGAACACTGAAGCTTTCTTT. It codes for CASSQGWGEPPMNTEAFF. The chain combines TRBV4-3 with TRBJ1-1; D perhaps matches TRBD1 (5 bases). This CDR3 is 18 amino acids long. The V and J ends lost 1 base and 0 bases respectively, with 18 bases between them. The germline V gene has CDR1 LGHNA and CDR2 YSLEER.

The gene calls are TRBV7-3 and TRBJ2-1, with D maybe TRBD1 (5 bases). The CDR3 is made up of 15 amino acids. From germline, CDR1 is SGHTA and CDR2 FQGTGA. The V end lost 2 bases, the J end lost 5 bases, and 13 bases lay between the germline ends. The CDR3 DNA is TGTGCCAGCAGCTTACCTCGGCAGGGTGACAATGAGCAGTTCTTC. As protein: CASSLPRQGDNEQFF.

The rearrangement joins TRBV19 to TRBJ2-5; TRBD2 matches 10 bases. The junction had 12 bases not matched to a gene; V was cut back by 4 bases and J by 4 bases. The CDR3 runs to 17 residues. Germline CDR1 and CDR2: LNHDA and SQIVND (reference sequence). CDR3 protein: CASSRVGAGGVGETQYF. In DNA, the CDR3 is TGTGCCAGTAGTAGGGTCGGAGCGGGGGGGGTCGGAGAGACCCAGTACTTC.

This rearrangement joins TRBV9 to TRBJ1-2, with 7 bases aligning to TRBD1. J gave up 8 bases and V 4 bases, and 14 bases lay outside the gene matches. Germline values: CDR1 SGDLS, CDR2 YYNGEE. The CDR3 extends over 15 amino acids. The CDR3 bases are TGTGCCAGCAGCTCGACCGCCGGGACAGAGGGAGGCTACACCTTC. This encodes CASSSTAGTEGGYTF.

CDR3: CASSLWLGDTQYF. The CDR3 coding sequence is TGTGCCAGCAGCCTGTGGTTGGGGGATACGCAGTATTTT. This rearrangement joins TRBV4-2 to TRBJ2-3, with D unclear. Germline values: CDR1 LGHNA, CDR2 YNFKEQ. The germline V and J ends were trimmed by 4 bases and 6 bases, with 11 bases remaining between them. The CDR3 spans 13 residues.

V usage is TRBV15 and J usage is TRBJ1-4; D unclear. Germline V lookup: CDR1 LNHNV, CDR2 YYDKDF (reference sequence). The CDR3 consists of 15 residues. Between the trimmed V and J ends, which lost 2 bases and 1 base, there was a span of 8 bases. The CDR3 nucleotides read TGTGCCACCAGCAGATCCCCGAAAACTAATGAAAAACTGTTTTTT. Protein: CATSRSPKTNEKLFF.

The chain carries TRBV6-1 and TRBJ2-4; D perhaps matches TRBD2 (7 bases). Germline-derived CDR1 and CDR2 are MNHNS and SASEGT. Trimming pared 1 base from V and 5 bases from J, leaving 21 bases between. There are 18 residues in the CDR3. CDR3 sequence: CASSEGGEGTNCQNIQYF. DNA for the CDR3: TGTGCCAGCAGTGAAGGGGGGGAGGGGACAAACTGCCAAAACATTCAGTACTTC.

In nucleotides, the CDR3 is TGTGCCACCAGCAGACGAACAGTATCCGACTTCGGGGCCAACGTCCTGACTTTC. It is translated as CATSRRTVSDFGANVLTF. The gene calls are TRBV15 and TRBJ2-6; no firm D call. Germline V gives CDR1 LNHNV, CDR2 YYDKDF (reference sequence). The CDR3 is 18 amino acids. Trimming removed 2 bases from V and 4 bases from J, with 18 bases in between. The complete variable domain, with remaining parts taken from reference TRBV15 and TRBJ2-6, reads DAMVIQNPRYQVTQFGKPVTLSCSQTLNHNVMYWYQQKSSQAPKLLFHYYDKDFNNEADTPDNFQSRRPNTSFCFLDIRSPGLGDTAMYLCATSRRTVSDFGANVLTFGAGSRLTVL.

V and J are TRBV19 and TRBJ1-6, with 8 bases matching TRBD1. Losses at the gene ends were 7 bases for V and 10 bases for J; bases not matched to a gene: 6. The germline CDR1 and CDR2 sequences are LNHDA and SQIVND (reference sequence). The CDR3 consists of 13 residues. CDR3 sequence: CASKGQAVSPLHF. The DNA for the CDR3 is TGTGCCAGTAAGGGACAGGCAGTATCACCCCTCCACTTT.

The chain has TRBV12-5 and TRBJ1-1; D unresolved. The V and J ends lost 3 bases and 4 bases respectively, with 12 bases between them. CDR3 length: 14 residues. Germline V CDR1 and CDR2: LGHNT, FRNRAP. This chain's CDR3 is CASGFNPKGTEAFF. The DNA of the CDR3 is TGTGCTAGTGGTTTCAACCCCAAAGGCACTGAAGCTTTCTTT.

The chain links TRBV19 to TRBJ1-1; D remains ambiguous. The germline CDR1 and CDR2 sequences are LNHDA and SQIVND (reference sequence). The CDR3 is 16 residues long. The germline V and J ends were trimmed by 0 bases and 5 bases, with 16 bases remaining between them. The CDR3 coding sequence is TGTGCCAGTAGTATAGACCAAATTGAGGGATATACTGAAGCTTTCTTT. Protein: CASSIDQIEGYTEAFF.

The V and J genes are TRBV4-3 and TRBJ2-1; 12 bases line up with TRBD2. This CDR3 comprises 17 residues. The ends lost 4 bases at V and 4 bases at J; junction bases unmatched: 8. Germline loops: CDR1 LGHNA, CDR2 YSLEER. The CDR3 loop reads CASSPRLAGDPYNEQFF. Written as DNA, the CDR3 is TGCGCCAGCAGCCCCCGACTAGCGGGGGACCCTTACAATGAGCAGTTCTTC.

This chain uses TRBV5-3 with TRBJ2-5; D uncertain. TRBV5-3 is noted as an ORF with a role that remains uncertain. V was trimmed by 1 base and J by 3 bases, leaving 16 bases between them. The CDR3 extends over 16 amino acids. The CDR3, as DNA: TGTGCCAGAAGCTTGATATGTCGGTTTCTGGAAGAGACCCAGTACTTC. Translated: CARSLICRFLEETQYF.

The V gene is TRBV7-9, the J gene TRBJ1-2, with D possibly TRBD1 on 5 matching bases. The CDR3 runs 16 residues. Looked up from germline, CDR1 is SEHNR and CDR2 is FQNEAQ (reference sequence). The germline V and J ends were trimmed by 3 bases and 0 bases, with 14 bases remaining between them. CDR3 DNA sequence: TGTGCCAGCAGCTTCACAGGTCTCAGGGCTAACTATGGCTACACCTTC. Its protein is CASSFTGLRANYGYTF.

This rearrangement joins TRBV11-3 to TRBJ2-5; 9 bases match TRBD1. J gave up 5 bases and V 4 bases, and 11 bases lay outside the gene matches. CDR1 SGHNT and CDR2 YENEEA come from the germline V gene. The length of the CDR3 is 16 residues. The DNA for the CDR3 is TGTGCCAGCAGCTCCCGGACAGGGGACGATCGGGAGACCCAGTACTTC. Protein product: CASSSRTGDDRETQYF.

The CDR3 loop is CASNLSHPPGKETQYF. CDR3 bases: TGTGCCAGCAACTTGTCCCATCCCCCTGGGAAGGAGACCCAGTACTTC. The chain has TRBV7-2 and TRBJ2-5; D gene unclear. In germline, CDR1 is SGHTA, CDR2 FQGNSA. CDR3 length: 16 residues. V was clipped by 7 bases and J by 5 bases, with 23 bases between them. The variable domain in full, with the rest retrieved from reference TRBV7-2 and TRBJ2-5, is GAGVSQSPSNKVTEKGKDVELRCDPISGHTALYWYRQSLGQGLEFLIYFQGNSAPDKSGLPSDRFSAERTGGSVSTLTIQRTQQEDSAVYLCASNLSHPPGKETQYFGPGTRLLVL.

V gene TRBV7-3 combines with J gene TRBJ2-1; unclear D gene. The CDR3 length is 16 residues. Looked up from germline, CDR1 is SGHTA and CDR2 is FQGTGA. V gave up 6 bases and J gave up 2 bases, with 17 bases separating them. CDR3 in DNA: TGTGCCAGCAGAAGAGTTGGGCAGGACGCCTACAATGAGCAGTTCTTC. The encoded protein is CASRRVGQDAYNEQFF.

The V call is TRBV28, the J call TRBJ2-1; no reliable D call. Per the germline V gene, CDR1 is MDHEN and CDR2 is SYDVKM. The V gene lost 3 bases and the J gene lost 4 bases, with 7 bases spanning the gap. The length of the CDR3 is 13 residues. CDR3 DNA: TGTGCCAGCAGTTTTTACGAATACAATGAGCAGTTCTTC. It yields the protein CASSFYEYNEQFF.

The rearrangement uses TRBV6-4 and TRBJ2-2; D may be TRBD2 (5 bases). V was trimmed by 6 bases and J by 1 base, leaving 24 bases between them. The germline V gene has CDR1 MRHNA and CDR2 SNTAGT. The CDR3 spans 19 residues. CDR3 region: CASRPPFSETEMNTGELFF. The CDR3, as DNA: TGTGCCAGCAGACCACCCTTTAGCGAGACCGAAATGAACACCGGGGAGCTGTTTTTT.

The rearrangement joins TRBV29-1 to TRBJ2-7; 9 positions match TRBD1. Germline-derived CDR1 and CDR2 are SQVTM and ANQGSEA. With V trimmed by 3 bases and J by 1 base, 13 bases remained unmatched. This CDR3 region has 17 residues. CDR3 DNA sequence: TGCAGCGTTGATGTTTGGGGACAGGGTGTAAGGTCCTACGAGCAGTACTTC. Amino acid sequence: CSVDVWGQGVRSYEQYF.

The J gene is TRBJ1-6, the V gene TRBV5-4; D remains ambiguous. CDR3 length: 16 residues. V was trimmed by 2 bases and J by 5 bases, leaving 14 bases between them. Germline-derived CDR1 and CDR2 are SGHNT and YYREEE (reference sequence). CDR3 residues: CASSFEIGPNNSPLHF. CDR3 nucleotide sequence: TGTGCCAGCAGCTTTGAAATAGGTCCCAATAATTCACCCCTCCACTTT.

The CDR3 region has the DNA TGTGCCAGCAGGTCCTCGGGACTAGTGGACCTACCCATTACAGATACGCAGTATTTT. Translating gives CASRSSGLVDLPITDTQYF. This chain connects TRBV28 to TRBJ2-3; 8 nucleotides line up with TRBD2. Trimming took 6 bases from V and 3 from J; bases not matched to a gene: 20. This CDR3 is 19 amino acids long. CDR1 and CDR2 from the germline V gene are MDHEN and SYDVKM.

This clone occurred once. The V call is TRBV5-6, the J call TRBJ1-2, with 7 bases that match TRBD1. The germline V gene has CDR1 SGHDT and CDR2 YYEEEE. Unmatched junction bases numbered 9, after V lost 3 bases and J lost 4 bases. CDR3 length: 15 residues. This chain's CDR3 is CASSYAGTEVYGYTF. CDR3 in DNA: TGTGCCAGCAGCTATGCCGGGACAGAGGTCTATGGCTACACCTTC.

This clone was detected once. The rearrangement joins TRBV18 to TRBJ2-1; D is perhaps TRBD1 (6 bases). V lost 4 bases and J lost 1, with 11 bases in between. Germline V gene sequence: CDR1 KGHSH, CDR2 LQKENI. The CDR3 spans 15 residues. CDR3 nucleotide sequence: TGTGCCAGCTCACTACGCAGGGGTTCCTACAATGAGCAGTTCTTC. This translates into CASSLRRGSYNEQFF.